This T cell receptor beta chain was obtained from a study of T-cell memory formation after mild COVID-19. The overall study: The two donors had largely donor-specific TCR clusters.

Whole-study findings and limits: CD4+ contracting clones were mainly CM and EM; CD8+ ones, EMRA.

Regarding this clonotype: Its antigen is not identified.

The germline V and J ends were trimmed by 4 bases and 4 bases, with 14 bases remaining between them. This CDR3 has 15 residues. Germline V lookup: CDR1 MNHEY, CDR2 SVGEGT. MiXCR was run by TCRdb on the 5' RACE reads, yielding one entry per CDR3 protein. The sample holds around 250,000 distinct CDR3 sequences, roughly a sixth seen once. This TCR was recovered from a man younger than 30 who had mild COVID-19 (a few samples of this study predate the infection). Cell type and time point are not known. The genes are TRBV6-2 or TRBV6-3 and TRBJ2-1; TRBD2 might be the D (6 bases). The sequenced sample was PBMCs or a T cell subset sorted from them (not recorded which). The CDR3 coding sequence is TGTGCCAGCAGTTTCGGAGGGGCCGGTTACAATGAGCAGTTCTTC. Protein: CASSFGGAGYNEQFF.